This T cell receptor (beta chain) is from a study of breast tumors, draining lymph nodes, adjacent tissues. Study-wide points: That most tumor T cells come from lymph nodes remained unproven. Compared with lymph nodes, tumors were less diverse; compared with nontumor tissue, more.

Germline V CDR1 and CDR2: SGDLS, YYNGEE. V was clipped by 4 bases and J by 2 bases, with 14 bases between them. This CDR3 has 15 amino acids. The lymph nodes were axillary draining lymph nodes from breast cancer patients. TCRdb re-derived calls from the multiplex PCR reads in MiXCR, one entry per CDR3 protein. This table holds more than 100,000 distinct CDR3 sequences, about a fifth found once. In its sample, this clonotype was seen many times. Its target is unknown. The sample taken for sequencing was axillary lymph node tissue. The V gene is TRBV9, the J gene TRBJ2-3, with D possibly TRBD1 on 6 matching bases. The clonotype comes from a female donor with breast cancer. Some clones in this sample may be carry-over from other donors' samples. The CDR3 coding sequence is TGTGCCAGCAGCCAAATGGACAGCTACACAGATACGCAGTATTTT. Its translation is CASSQMDSYTDTQYF.